A single sample is the source of the 15 T cell receptor beta chains below, sequenced in a study of T cell changes during pregnancy in multiple sclerosis. The assay was immunoSEQ multiplex PCR, and TCRdb's table has in-frame clones only and misses some. The sample lists 30,000 to 45,000 clones; approximately 90% were seen once. This specimen consisted of CD4+ T cells from peripheral blood mononuclear cells, obtained in the third trimester of pregnancy. The receptors here all came from a female donor with multiple sclerosis, enrolled in a pregnancy study.

This clone was recorded once. The chain joins TRBV5-8 to TRBJ2-4; D is perhaps TRBD2 (5 bases). There are 16 residues in the CDR3. Trimming took 1 base from V and 9 from J, leaving 20 bases between them. Germline assignment: CDR1 SGHTS and CDR2 YDEGEE. The CDR3, as DNA: TGTGCCAGCAGCTTGAGGTCCCGGGGTTTACTAGGCATTCAGTACTTC. This translates into CASSLRSRGLLGIQYF. Looking up the rest from reference TRBV5-8 and TRBJ2-4 gives the full variable domain: EAGVTQSPTHLIKTRGQQATLRCSPISGHTSVYWYQQALGLGLQFLLWYDEGEERNRGNFPPRFSGRQFPNYSSELNVNALELEDSALYLCASSLRSRGLLGIQYFGAGTRLSVL.

V gene TRBV15 combines with J gene TRBJ2-7; possibly TRBD2 for D (6 bases). The CDR3 is 14 residues long. CDR1 is LNHNV and CDR2 is YYDKDF in the germline V gene (reference sequence). Deletions cut 3 bases from V and 7 bases from J, with 16 bases between. CDR3 protein: CATSSRRGLREQYF. The CDR3 DNA sequence: TGTGCCACCAGCAGCCGACGGGGGTTGAGGGAGCAGTACTTC.

The chain links TRBV5-1 to TRBJ2-5; the D gene is possibly TRBD2 (5 bases). Trimming cost V 1 base and J 5 bases, with 15 bases left between them. The CDR3 contains 15 residues. Per germline, CDR1 SGHRS and CDR2 YFSETQ. The CDR3 reads CASSLLAGGGETQYF. CDR3 sequence (DNA): TGCGCCAGCAGCTTGCTAGCAGGAGGTGGGGAGACCCAGTACTTC.

This rearrangement joins TRBV5-1 to TRBJ2-5; weak D call: TRBD2 (5 bases). Trimming shortened V by 5 bases and J by 5 bases, and 10 bases separated the two germline ends. Germline CDR1 SGHRS, CDR2 YFSETQ. The CDR3 covers 12 residues. The CDR3 DNA sequence: TGCGCCAGCAGAAAGGGAGTGGAGACCCAGTACTTC. Translation gives CASRKGVETQYF.

The genes are TRBV29-1 and TRBJ2-7, with 9 bases aligning to TRBD2. Germline lookup yields CDR1 SQVTM and CDR2 ANQGSEA. Trimming cost V 6 bases and J 4 bases; bases outside gene matches: 4. CDR3 length: 12 residues. For the CDR3, the DNA is TGCAGCGTAATAGCGGGAGTTTACGAGCAGTACTTC. Its translation is CSVIAGVYEQYF.

The CDR3 coding sequence is TGTGCCAGTACGGACAGGGGAGACACTGAAGCTTTCTTT. Translating it yields CASTDRGDTEAFF. The chain joins TRBV19 to TRBJ1-1, with 9 positions matching TRBD1. Germline V gene data show CDR1 as LNHDA and CDR2 as SQIVND (reference sequence). Trimming at V came to 7 bases and at J to 3 bases, leaving 3 bases not matched to a gene. The CDR3 length is 13 residues.

This chain connects TRBV27 to TRBJ2-7, with 7 nucleotides matching TRBD2. CDR3 size: 13 residues. The ends lost 5 bases at V and 4 bases at J; junction bases unmatched: 5. Germline V gives CDR1 MNHEY, CDR2 SMNVEV (reference sequence). The CDR3 DNA reads as TGTGCCAGCAGTGAAAATAGCGGGTACGAGCAGTACTTC. Translated, it gives CASSENSGYEQYF.

This clone was detected only once. The DNA for the CDR3 is TGTGCCAGCAGTTTACCAGGGACAACGGGCCTCTACGAGCAGTACTTC. This codes for CASSLPGTTGLYEQYF. The rearrangement joins TRBV27 to TRBJ2-7; TRBD1 is a possible D gene (6 bases). Trimming left V 2 bases short and J 3 bases short, with 17 bases between. The CDR3 covers 16 residues. CDR1 is MNHEY and CDR2 is SMNVEV in the germline V gene (reference sequence).

This chain links TRBV5-4 with TRBJ2-1; 10 bases line up with TRBD1. CDR3 length: 17 residues. Germline assignment: CDR1 SGHNT and CDR2 YYREEE (reference sequence). Germline trimming cut 3 bases from V and 5 bases from J; bases unmatched to any gene: 11. This CDR3 reads CASSSQLGQGTNNEQFF. DNA of the CDR3: TGTGCCAGCAGCTCGCAATTGGGACAGGGGACGAACAATGAGCAGTTCTTC. The full variable domain, rest sourced from reference TRBV5-4 and TRBJ2-1, is ETGVTQSPTHLIKTRGQQVTLRCSSQSGHNTVSWYQQALGQGPQFIFQYYREEENGRGNFPPRFSGLQFPNYSSELNVNALELDDSALYLCASSSQLGQGTNNEQFFGPGTRLTVL.

V gene TRBV9 combines with J gene TRBJ2-3; TRBD2 matches at 10 bases. This CDR3 is 15 amino acids long. Germline lookup yields CDR1 SGDLS and CDR2 YYNGEE. Trimming removed 0 bases from V and 5 bases from J; junction bases left unmatched: 3. The CDR3 DNA is TGTGCCAGCAGCGTAGCGAGCGGGAGGGTAGATACGCAGTATTTT. As protein: CASSVASGRVDTQYF.

The CDR3 region has the DNA TGTGCCAGCAGCGTAGGAGTCCGGGGGAATGAAAAACTGTTTTTT. Translating it yields CASSVGVRGNEKLFF. This rearrangement joins TRBV9 to TRBJ1-4, with D perhaps matching TRBD1 (5 bases). This CDR3 is 15 amino acids long. CDR1 SGDLS and CDR2 YYNGEE come from the germline V gene. V was pared by 0 bases and J by 5 bases, with 11 bases between.

The V call is TRBV5-4, the J call TRBJ2-3; 14 nucleotides align to TRBD2. This CDR3 contains 16 residues. The trim removed 4 bases at V and 2 bases at J, leaving 3 bases unmatched. CDR1 is SGHNT, CDR2 YYREEE, per germline (reference sequence). CDR3 loop: CASSGGLAGDTDTQYF. CDR3 nucleotides: TGTGCCAGCAGCGGGGGACTAGCGGGAGACACAGATACGCAGTATTTT.

V is TRBV30 and J is TRBJ2-4, with 8 bases lining up with TRBD2. This CDR3 comprises 14 residues. Germline V CDR1 and CDR2: GTSNPN, SVGIG (reference sequence). With 0 bases clipped from V and 8 bases from J, the junction kept 6 bases outside the gene matches. For the CDR3, the DNA is TGTGCCTGGAGTGTACGAGACGGGGGGGACATTCAGTACTTC. This encodes CAWSVRDGGDIQYF.

In DNA, the CDR3 is TGTGCCAGCAGCGACAGGGCCGAGCAGTACTTC. Protein product: CASSDRAEQYF. This chain connects TRBV2 to TRBJ2-7; 7 bases match TRBD1. CDR3 size: 11 residues. Per germline, CDR1 SNHLY and CDR2 FYNNEI. V dropped 6 bases and J dropped 6; count of bases not matched to a gene: 2.

This chain joins TRBV5-1 and TRBJ2-5, with D perhaps matching TRBD2 (5 bases). Germline V gene sequence: CDR1 SGHRS, CDR2 YFSETQ. The length of the CDR3 is 15 residues. Trimming left V 2 bases short and J 5 bases short, with 16 bases between. The CDR3 DNA is TGCGCCAGCAGCTTTCGATGGGAGCAGGCGGAGACCCAGTACTTC. Protein sequence: CASSFRWEQAETQYF.